This T cell receptor beta chain derives from a study of T-cell memory formation after mild COVID-19 (dated by TCRdb to the early 2020s). Looking at the study overall: Most TCR sequence clusters were specific to one of the two donors. In a couple of donors, T-cell clones that expanded and contracted after mild COVID-19 were followed by sequencing TCRalpha and TCRbeta repertoires longitudinally. The cohort comprised two young, previously healthy adult volunteers, one female and one male.

Ficoll-Paque density gradient centrifugation was used to isolate PBMCs. Reads for this sample came from an Illumina NovaSeq 6000. Using 5'RACE with constant-segment primers, TCRalpha and TCRbeta cDNA libraries were constructed, with sample barcodes and unique molecular identifiers added in the process. Trizol reagent was used to extract RNA from every sample. Libraries were amplified in two PCR steps, with a second sample barcode and Illumina TruSeq adapters added in the second step. Sequencing of libraries was performed on an Illumina NovaSeq with 2 x 150 bp paired-end reads. The study's own analysis went as follows. Reads were demultiplexed and collapsed into UMI-guided consensus sequences with migec v1.2.7. Using mixcr v2.1.11, the UMI consensuses were aligned to TRA and TRB V and J templates and assembled into clonotypes. A clonotype was counted as expanded or contracted only if both edgeR and NoisET called the change significant, with noise models trained on biological replicates. For edgeR calls, the cutoffs were a false discovery rate-adjusted p below 0.01 and a log2 fold-change threshold of 1. As an exploratory analysis of dynamics, max-normalized trajectories of the 1000 most abundant clonotypes were examined by PCA with hierarchical clustering. The CD4 or CD8 phenotype of responding clones was assigned using the separately sequenced CD4+ and CD8+ repertoires. TCRdb trimmed the raw reads at Q25, called clones with MiXCR and kept productive beta chains. Identical CDR3 protein sequences are pooled into one entry, listed with their most common genes and DNA. The V and J calls follow TCRdb's processing rather than the paper's. The table for this sample lists about 110,000 distinct CDR3 sequences; roughly a sixth of them were counted only once. The top ten clones comprise around 5.1% of the sample.

As encoded in the germline V gene, CDR1 is SGHTA while CDR2 is FQGNSA. From cysteine to phenylalanine, the CDR3 is 15 amino acids long. CDR3 DNA is the only sequence kept; it has 45 bases, read in frame from the first base. V lost 0 bases and J lost 1 base; the stretch between them is 6 bases long. Broad study findings and their caveats: SARS-CoV-2 specificity of the second-wave clones peaking on day 37 was not confirmed. The study included only two mild cases, and larger cohorts that include severe cases with pre-infection samples were judged to be necessary. Some responding clones were detected in pre-infection memory, which suggested that pre-existing cross-reactive memory T cells had joined the SARS-CoV-2 response. Clones contracting from day 15 to 85 had balanced CD4/CD8 phenotypes, while a second wave expanding from day 15 to 37 was biased towards CD4+. Contracting CD4+ clones appeared mostly in the CM and EM memory subsets, whereas CD8+ clones were enriched in EMRA.

In the case of this clonotype: What antigen it recognizes has not been identified. No base-level quality is on record; no much larger clone is a single base apart.

The clonotype originates from a man between 18 and 35 years old who had mild COVID-19 (a few samples of this study predate the infection). The sample titles of this study are shuffled in the database, so cell type and time point are left out; the donor was told from shared clones. Input material: PBMCs or a T cell subset sorted from them (not recorded which). The sequence is built from TRBV7-2 and TRBJ2-2; D gene: possibly TRBD2, on 6 matching bases. The DNA is TGTGCCAGCAGCTTAGCGGGGGGGAACACCGGGGAGCTGTTTTTT. It specifies CASSLAGGNTGELFF.